This TCR beta chain was found in a study of T cell changes during pregnancy in multiple sclerosis. The table lists this clone with a count of one. Germline V gives CDR1 SGHVS, CDR2 FQNEAQ. The CDR3 is 14 amino acids. V dropped 2 bases and J dropped 4 bases, with 11 bases sitting between them. Sequencing was performed with immunoSEQ multiplex PCR; in TCRdb, only in-frame clones are kept and a portion is missing. The sample lists 65,000 to 75,000 clones, just under 95% seen once, with 3.5% to 4.5% in the top ten. Sample: peripheral blood, taken after pregnancy. The sequence derives from a female donor in good health, enrolled as a control in a pregnancy study. The rearrangement joins TRBV7-8 to TRBJ2-5; tentative D call: TRBD1 (5 bases). CDR3 region: CASSLIGAGETQYF. The CDR3 nucleotides are TGTGCCAGCAGCTTAATAGGGGCTGGAGAGACCCAGTACTTC.